This TCR beta chain was sequenced during a study of blood T cell repertoires in COVID-19. V lost 4 bases and J lost 6; bases outside the gene matches: 2. Germline V gene data show CDR1 as SGHDN and CDR2 as FVKESK. There are 14 residues in the CDR3. Per the study methods: By means of reference gene primer amplification, nucleated cell counts were estimated. Libraries were prepared by immunoSEQ multiplex PCR; TCRdb keeps only in-frame clonotypes and omits some of them. That table gives V, J and clone size, and the DNA gave D and trimming. Of some 190,000 clones in the sample, less than 85% were seen once.

The chain has TRBV14 and TRBJ1-6, with 8 bases lining up with TRBD1. Sequences were obtained from peripheral blood. The TCR sequence derives from a woman between 50 and 59 years old with acute or convalescent COVID-19. The CDR3 here is CASSLQGVNSPLHF. In nucleotides, the CDR3 is TGTGCCAGCAGCCTACAGGGGGTTAATTCACCCCTCCACTTT. Full variable domain (remainder filled in from reference TRBV14 and TRBJ1-6): EAGVTQFPSHSVIEKGQTVTLRCDPISGHDNLYWYRRVMGKEIKFLLHFVKESKQDESGMPNNRFLAERTGGTYSTLKVQPAELEDSGVYFCASSLQGVNSPLHFGNGTRLTVT.